The present T cell receptor beta chain was sequenced within a study of OX40 agonist ivuxolimab in advanced cancers. This clone was recorded once. Trimming took 2 bases from V and 6 from J, leaving 4 bases between them. CDR1 and CDR2 from the germline V gene are SEHNR and FQNEAQ (reference sequence). There are 11 residues in the CDR3. Produced via immunoSEQ multiplex PCR; TCRdb's table is partial and in-frame only. The sample consists of about 70,000 clones, 86% of them appearing once. The receptor's source is an adult with an advanced solid tumor such as melanoma, head and neck, liver or kidney cancer. The rearrangement uses TRBV7-9 and TRBJ1-1; D is undetermined. The sample was CD4+ or CD8+ T cells sorted from blood, taken in a trial of the OX40 agonist ivuxolimab. The CDR3 DNA is TGTGCCAGCAGCTTAACAGCTGAAGCTTTCTTT. It yields the protein CASSLTAEAFF. The full variable domain, completed using reference TRBV7-9 and TRBJ1-1, is DTGVSQNPRHKITKRGQNVTFRCDPISEHNRLYWYRQTLGQGPEFLTYFQNEAQLEKSRLLSDRFSAERPKGSFSTLEIQRTEQGDSAMYLCASSLTAEAFFGQGTRLTVV.